Listed here are 5 T cell receptor beta chains from one sample, sequenced in a study of lymphopenia after photon versus proton radiotherapy. TCRdb's table, derived via immunoSEQ multiplex PCR, lists solely in-frame clones and lacks some. The data hold around 70,000 clones, with just under 95% observed a single time. Source: peripheral blood, taken from a patient treated with photon-based radiotherapy. The source of these receptors is a woman aged 40 to 49 with cholangiocarcinoma.

The genes are TRBV15 and TRBJ2-6; 12 bases are shared with TRBD1. Germline loops: CDR1 LNHNV, CDR2 YYDKDF (reference sequence). The CDR3 is 21 amino acids. V shed 1 base and J 2 bases; nucleotides not matched to a gene: 12. DNA of the CDR3: TGTGCCACCAGCAGAGGCTCTATTCCGGGACAGGGGGCGGCTGGGGCCAACGTCCTGACTTTC. It translates to CATSRGSIPGQGAAGANVLTF.

The CDR3 spells CAWSREGSYGYTF. CDR3 sequence (DNA): TGTGCCTGGAGTAGGGAGGGCTCCTATGGCTACACCTTC. V is TRBV30 and J is TRBJ1-2; no firm D call. This CDR3 region has 13 residues. Germline-derived CDR1 and CDR2 are GTSNPN and SVGIG (reference sequence). Deletions cut 2 bases from V and 4 bases from J, with 11 bases between.

This chain connects TRBV6-5 to TRBJ1-4; no firm D call. Germline assignment: CDR1 MNHEY and CDR2 SVGAGI. The V and J ends lost 5 bases and 7 bases respectively, with 17 bases between them. CDR3 size: 15 residues. The CDR3 protein is CASSSLGVLGEKLFF. For the CDR3, the DNA is TGTGCCAGCAGTAGTCTCGGGGTGCTCGGTGAAAAACTGTTTTTT.

The chain is built from TRBV6-1 and TRBJ1-1; weak D call: TRBD1 (6 bases). The germline CDR1 and CDR2 sequences are MNHNS and SASEGT. The length of the CDR3 is 15 residues. Trimming pared 7 bases from V and 1 base from J, leaving 16 bases between. CDR3 sequence (DNA): TGTGCCAGCAAGGGGGGACGGTTGGGGAACACTGAAGCTTTCTTT. Protein: CASKGGRLGNTEAFF.

This clone was seen only a few times. The chain carries TRBV5-1 and TRBJ2-7; D gene unclear. The CDR3 runs 14 residues. V shed 3 bases and J shed 2 bases, with 12 bases lying between them. Germline lookup yields CDR1 SGHRS and CDR2 YFSETQ. The CDR3 region is CASSSAIRTYEQYF. Here the CDR3 DNA reads TGCGCCAGCAGCTCCGCAATCAGAACCTACGAGCAGTACTTC.